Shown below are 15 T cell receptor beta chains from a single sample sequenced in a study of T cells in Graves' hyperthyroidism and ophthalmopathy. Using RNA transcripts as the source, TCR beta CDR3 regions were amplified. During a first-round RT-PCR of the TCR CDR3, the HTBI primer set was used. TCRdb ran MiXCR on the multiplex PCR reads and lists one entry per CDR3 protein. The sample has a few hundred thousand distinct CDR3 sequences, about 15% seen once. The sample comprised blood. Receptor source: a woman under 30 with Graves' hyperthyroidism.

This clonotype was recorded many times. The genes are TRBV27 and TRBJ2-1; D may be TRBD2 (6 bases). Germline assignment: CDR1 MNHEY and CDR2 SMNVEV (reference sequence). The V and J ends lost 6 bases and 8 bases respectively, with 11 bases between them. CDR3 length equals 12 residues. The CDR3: CASRGGVHEQFF. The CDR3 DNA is TGTGCCAGCAGGGGCGGGGTCCATGAGCAGTTCTTC.

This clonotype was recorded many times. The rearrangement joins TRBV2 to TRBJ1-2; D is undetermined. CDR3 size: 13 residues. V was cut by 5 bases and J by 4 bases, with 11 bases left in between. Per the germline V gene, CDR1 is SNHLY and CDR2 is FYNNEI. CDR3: CASSPDTFYGYTF. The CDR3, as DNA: TGTGCCAGCAGTCCCGACACCTTCTATGGCTACACCTTC.

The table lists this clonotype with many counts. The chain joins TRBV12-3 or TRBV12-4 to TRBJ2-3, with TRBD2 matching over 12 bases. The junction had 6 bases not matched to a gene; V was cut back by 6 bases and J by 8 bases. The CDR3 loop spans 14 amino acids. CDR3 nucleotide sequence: TGTGCCAGCAGGGGACTAGCGGGTAGTGGTACGCAGTATTTT. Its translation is CASRGLAGSGTQYF.

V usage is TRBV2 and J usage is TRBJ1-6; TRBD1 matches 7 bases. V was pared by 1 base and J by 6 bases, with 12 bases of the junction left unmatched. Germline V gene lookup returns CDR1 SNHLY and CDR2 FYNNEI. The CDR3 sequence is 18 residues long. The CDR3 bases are TGTGCCAGCAGTGAAGGCAGGGGGTCGGCCAGGATTAATTCACCCCTCCACTTT. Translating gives CASSEGRGSARINSPLHF.

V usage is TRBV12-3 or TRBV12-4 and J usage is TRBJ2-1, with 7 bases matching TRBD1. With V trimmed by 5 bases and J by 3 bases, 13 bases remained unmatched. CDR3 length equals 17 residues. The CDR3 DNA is TGTGCCAGCAGTCAAACCACAGGGGCCGCCTACTACAATGAGCAGTTCTTC. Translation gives CASSQTTGAAYYNEQFF.

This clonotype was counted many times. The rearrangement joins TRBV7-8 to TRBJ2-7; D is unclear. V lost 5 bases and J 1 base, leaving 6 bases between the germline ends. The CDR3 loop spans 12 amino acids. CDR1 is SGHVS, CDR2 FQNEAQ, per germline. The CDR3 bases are TGTGCCAGCAGCCCTAGGTCCTACGAGCAGTACTTC. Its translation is CASSPRSYEQYF.

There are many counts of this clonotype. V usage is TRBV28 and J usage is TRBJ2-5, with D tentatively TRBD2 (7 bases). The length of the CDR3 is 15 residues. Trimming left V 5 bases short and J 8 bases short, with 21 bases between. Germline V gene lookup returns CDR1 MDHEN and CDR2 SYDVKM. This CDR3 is CASSRGGGGQRTQYF. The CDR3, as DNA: TGTGCCAGCAGTCGAGGGGGGGGGGGTCAGAGAACCCAGTACTTC.

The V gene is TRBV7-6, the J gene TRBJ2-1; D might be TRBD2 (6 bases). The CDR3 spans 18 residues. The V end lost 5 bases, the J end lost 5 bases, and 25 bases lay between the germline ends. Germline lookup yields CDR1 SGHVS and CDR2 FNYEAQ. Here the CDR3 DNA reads TGTGCCAGCAGCCCCGGGCCCCGGGGGTCCAATCTTAACAATGAGCAGTTCTTC. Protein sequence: CASSPGPRGSNLNNEQFF. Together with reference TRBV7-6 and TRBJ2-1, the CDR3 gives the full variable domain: GAGVSQSPRYKVTKRGQDVALRCDPISGHVSLYWYRQALGQGPEFLTYFNYEAQQDKSGLPNDRFSAERPEGSISTLTIQRTEQRDSAMYRCASSPGPRGSNLNNEQFFGPGTRLTVL.

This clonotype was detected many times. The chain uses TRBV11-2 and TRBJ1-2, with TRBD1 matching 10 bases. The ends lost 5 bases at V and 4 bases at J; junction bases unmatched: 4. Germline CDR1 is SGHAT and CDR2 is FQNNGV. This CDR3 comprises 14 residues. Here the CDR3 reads CASSPRTGGYGYTF. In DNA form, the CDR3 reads TGTGCCAGCAGCCCTCGGACAGGGGGCTATGGCTACACCTTC.

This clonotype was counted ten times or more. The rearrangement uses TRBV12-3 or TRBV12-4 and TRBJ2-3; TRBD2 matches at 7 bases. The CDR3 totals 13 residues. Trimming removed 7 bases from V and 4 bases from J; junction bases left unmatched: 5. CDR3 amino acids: CASIAGVSDTQYF. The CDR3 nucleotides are TGTGCCAGCATCGCGGGAGTTTCAGATACGCAGTATTTT.

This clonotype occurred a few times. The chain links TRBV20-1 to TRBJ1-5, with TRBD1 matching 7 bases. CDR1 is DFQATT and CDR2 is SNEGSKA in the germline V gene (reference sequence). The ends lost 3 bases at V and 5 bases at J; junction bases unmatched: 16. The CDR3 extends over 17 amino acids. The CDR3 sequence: CSASPLTGTEVDQPQHF. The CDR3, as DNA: TGCAGTGCTAGTCCTTTGACCGGGACAGAAGTAGATCAGCCCCAGCATTTT.

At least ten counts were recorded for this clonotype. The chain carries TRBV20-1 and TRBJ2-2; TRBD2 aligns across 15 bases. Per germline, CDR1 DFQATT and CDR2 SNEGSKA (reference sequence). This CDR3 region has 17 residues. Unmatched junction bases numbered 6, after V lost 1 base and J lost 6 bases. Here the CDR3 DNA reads TGCAGTGCTAGAGCCAGAGGACTAGCGGGGGGGCCCGGGGAGCTGTTTTTT. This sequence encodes CSARARGLAGGPGELFF.

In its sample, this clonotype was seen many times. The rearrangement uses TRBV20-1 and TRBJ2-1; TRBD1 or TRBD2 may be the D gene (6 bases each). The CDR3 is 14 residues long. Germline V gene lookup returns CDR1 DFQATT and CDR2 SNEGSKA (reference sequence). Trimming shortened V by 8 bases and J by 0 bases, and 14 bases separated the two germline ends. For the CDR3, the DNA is TGCAGTAGCAAAGGGGGGAGCTCCTACAATGAGCAGTTCTTC. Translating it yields CSSKGGSSYNEQFF.

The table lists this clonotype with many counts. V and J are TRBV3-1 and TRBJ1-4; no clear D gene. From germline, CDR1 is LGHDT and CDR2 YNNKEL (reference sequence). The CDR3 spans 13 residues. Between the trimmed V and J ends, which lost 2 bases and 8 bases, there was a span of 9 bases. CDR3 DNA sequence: TGTGCCAGCAGCCAACCCCAGAAAGAAAAACTGTTTTTT. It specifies CASSQPQKEKLFF.

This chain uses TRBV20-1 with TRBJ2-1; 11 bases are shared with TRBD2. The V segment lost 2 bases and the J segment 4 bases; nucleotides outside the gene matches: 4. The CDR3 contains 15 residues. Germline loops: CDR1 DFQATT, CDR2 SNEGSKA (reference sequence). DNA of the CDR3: TGCAGTGCTAGACCAACTAGCGGGGGATACAATGAGCAGTTCTTC. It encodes CSARPTSGGYNEQFF.